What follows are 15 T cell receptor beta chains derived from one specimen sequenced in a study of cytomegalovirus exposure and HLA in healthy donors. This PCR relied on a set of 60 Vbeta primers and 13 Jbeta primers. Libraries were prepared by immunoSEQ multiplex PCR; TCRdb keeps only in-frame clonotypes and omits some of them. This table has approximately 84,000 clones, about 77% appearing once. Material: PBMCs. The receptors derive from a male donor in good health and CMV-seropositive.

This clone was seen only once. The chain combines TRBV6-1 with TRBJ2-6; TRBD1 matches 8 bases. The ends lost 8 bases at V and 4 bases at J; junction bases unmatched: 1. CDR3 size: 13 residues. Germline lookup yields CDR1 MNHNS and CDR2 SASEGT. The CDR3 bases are TGTGCCAGCGGGACAGGAGGGGCCAACGTCCTGACTTTC. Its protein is CASGTGGANVLTF.

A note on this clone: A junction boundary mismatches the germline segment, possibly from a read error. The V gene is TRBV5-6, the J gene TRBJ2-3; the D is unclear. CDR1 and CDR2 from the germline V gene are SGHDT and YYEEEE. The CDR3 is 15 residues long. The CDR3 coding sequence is TGTGCCAGCAGTTTGGCGGTTCTTAGCACAGATACGCAGTATTTT. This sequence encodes CASSLAVLSTDTQYF.

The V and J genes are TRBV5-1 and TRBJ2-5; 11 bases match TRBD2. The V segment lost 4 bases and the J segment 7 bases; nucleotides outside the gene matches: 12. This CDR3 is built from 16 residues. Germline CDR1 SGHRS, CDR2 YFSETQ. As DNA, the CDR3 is TGCGCCAGCAGCCCTCGGGTAGCGGGAGGGCCAAGGACCCAGTACTTC. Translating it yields CASSPRVAGGPRTQYF.

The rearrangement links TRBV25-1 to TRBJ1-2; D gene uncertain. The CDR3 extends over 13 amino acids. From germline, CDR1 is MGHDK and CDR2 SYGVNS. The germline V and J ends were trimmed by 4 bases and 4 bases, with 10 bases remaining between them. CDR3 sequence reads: CASSGSASYGYTF. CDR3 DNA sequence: TGTGCCAGCAGTGGAAGTGCCAGCTATGGCTACACCTTC.

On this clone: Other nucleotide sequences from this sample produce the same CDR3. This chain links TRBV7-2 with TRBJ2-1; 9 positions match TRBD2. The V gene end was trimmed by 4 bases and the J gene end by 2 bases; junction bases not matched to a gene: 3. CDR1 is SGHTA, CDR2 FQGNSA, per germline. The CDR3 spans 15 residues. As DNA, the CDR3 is TGTGCCAGCAGCTCTAGCGGGGCCACCTACAATGAGCAGTTCTTC. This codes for CASSSSGATYNEQFF.

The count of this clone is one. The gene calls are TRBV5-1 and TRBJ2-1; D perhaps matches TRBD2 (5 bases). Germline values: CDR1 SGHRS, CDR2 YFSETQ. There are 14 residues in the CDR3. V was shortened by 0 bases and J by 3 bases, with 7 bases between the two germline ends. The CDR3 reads CASSLEAGYNEQFF. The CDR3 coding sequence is TGCGCCAGCAGCTTGGAGGCGGGCTACAATGAGCAGTTCTTC.

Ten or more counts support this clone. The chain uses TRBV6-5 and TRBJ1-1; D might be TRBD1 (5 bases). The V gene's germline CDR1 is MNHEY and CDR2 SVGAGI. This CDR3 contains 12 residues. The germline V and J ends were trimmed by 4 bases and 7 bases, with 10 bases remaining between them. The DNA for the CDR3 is TGTGCCAGCAGTTTAAGGGGAAGTGAAGCTTTCTTT. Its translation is CASSLRGSEAFF.

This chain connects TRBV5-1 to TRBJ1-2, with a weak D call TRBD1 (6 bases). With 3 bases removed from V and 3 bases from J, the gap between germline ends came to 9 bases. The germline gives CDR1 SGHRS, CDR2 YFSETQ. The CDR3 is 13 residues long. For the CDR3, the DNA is TGCGCCAGCAGCTCATCAGGGGACTATGGCTACACCTTC. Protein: CASSSSGDYGYTF.

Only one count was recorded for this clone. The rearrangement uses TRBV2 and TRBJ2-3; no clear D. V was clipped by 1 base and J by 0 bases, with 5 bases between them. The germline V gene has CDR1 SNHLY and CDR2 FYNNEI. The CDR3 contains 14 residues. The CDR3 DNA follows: TGTGCCAGCAGTGAAGGACTCAGCACAGATACGCAGTATTTT. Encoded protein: CASSEGLSTDTQYF.

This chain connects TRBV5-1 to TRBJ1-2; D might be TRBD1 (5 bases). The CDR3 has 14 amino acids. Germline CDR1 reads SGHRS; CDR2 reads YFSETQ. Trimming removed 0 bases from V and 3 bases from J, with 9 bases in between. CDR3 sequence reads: CASSLVPGDYGYTF. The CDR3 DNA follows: TGCGCCAGCAGCTTGGTGCCGGGGGACTATGGCTACACCTTC. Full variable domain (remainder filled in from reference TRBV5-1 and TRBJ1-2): KAGVTQTPRYLIKTRGQQVTLSCSPISGHRSVSWYQQTPGQGLQFLFEYFSETQRNKGNFPGRFSGRQFSNSRSEMNVSTLELGDSALYLCASSLVPGDYGYTFGSGTRLTVV.

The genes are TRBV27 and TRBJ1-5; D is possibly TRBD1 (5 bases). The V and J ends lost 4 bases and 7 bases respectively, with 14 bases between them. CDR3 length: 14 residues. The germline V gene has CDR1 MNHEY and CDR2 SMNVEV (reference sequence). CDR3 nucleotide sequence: TGTGCCAGCAGTTCCTCAGGGTCAAGGCAGCCCCAGCATTTT. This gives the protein CASSSSGSRQPQHF.

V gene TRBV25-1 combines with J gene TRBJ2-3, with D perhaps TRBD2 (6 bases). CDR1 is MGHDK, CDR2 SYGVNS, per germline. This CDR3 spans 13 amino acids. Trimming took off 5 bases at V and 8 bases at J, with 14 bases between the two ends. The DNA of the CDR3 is TGTGCCAGCAGTCCGACTAGTGCTGGTACGCAGTATTTT. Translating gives CASSPTSAGTQYF.

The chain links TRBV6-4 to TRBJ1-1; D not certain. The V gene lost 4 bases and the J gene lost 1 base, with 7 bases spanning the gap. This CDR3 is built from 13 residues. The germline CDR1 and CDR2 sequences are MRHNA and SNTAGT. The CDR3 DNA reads TGTGCCAGCAGTGCCAACTGGAACACTGAAGCTTTCTTT. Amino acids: CASSANWNTEAFF.

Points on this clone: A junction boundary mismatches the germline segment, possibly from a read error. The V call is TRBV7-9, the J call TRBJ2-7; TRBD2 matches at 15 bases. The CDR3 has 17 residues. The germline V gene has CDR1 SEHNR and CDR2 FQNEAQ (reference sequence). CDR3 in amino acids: CSSSPLGPGLAGGEQYF. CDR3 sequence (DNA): TGTTCCAGCAGCCCACTCGGACCGGGACTAGCGGGAGGCGAGCAGTACTTC.

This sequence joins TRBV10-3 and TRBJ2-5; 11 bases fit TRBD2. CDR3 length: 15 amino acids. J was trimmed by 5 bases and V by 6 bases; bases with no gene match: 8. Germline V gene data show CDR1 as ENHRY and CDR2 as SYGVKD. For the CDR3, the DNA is TGTGCCATCAGCCAGCTAGCGGGAGGTGGGGAGACCCAGTACTTC. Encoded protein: CAISQLAGGGETQYF.